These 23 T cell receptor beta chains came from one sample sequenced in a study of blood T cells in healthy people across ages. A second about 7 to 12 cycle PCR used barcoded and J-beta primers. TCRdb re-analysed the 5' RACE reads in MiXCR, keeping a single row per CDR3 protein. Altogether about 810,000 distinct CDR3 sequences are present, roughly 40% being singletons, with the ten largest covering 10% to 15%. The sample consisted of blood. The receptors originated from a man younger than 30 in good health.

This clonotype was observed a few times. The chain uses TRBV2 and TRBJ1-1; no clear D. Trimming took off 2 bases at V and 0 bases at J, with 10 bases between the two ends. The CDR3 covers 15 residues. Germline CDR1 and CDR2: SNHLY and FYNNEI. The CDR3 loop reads CASSEQSFVNTEAFF. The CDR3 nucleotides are TGTGCCAGCAGTGAACAGAGTTTTGTGAACACTGAAGCTTTCTTT.

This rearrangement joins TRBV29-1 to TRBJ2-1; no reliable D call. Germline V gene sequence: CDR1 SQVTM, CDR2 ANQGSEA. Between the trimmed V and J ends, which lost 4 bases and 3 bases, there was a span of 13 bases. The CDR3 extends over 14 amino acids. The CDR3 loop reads CSVAVGLGYNEQFF. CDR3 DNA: TGCAGCGTTGCGGTAGGGTTGGGCTACAATGAGCAGTTCTTC.

The CDR3 sequence: CASGLGTEHNEQYF. The CDR3 bases are TGTGCTAGTGGTTTAGGGACGGAACACAATGAGCAGTACTTC. V and J are TRBV12-5 and TRBJ2-5, with D tentatively TRBD1 or TRBD2 (5 bases each). Germline CDR1 and CDR2: LGHNT and FRNRAP. V was clipped by 3 bases and J by 11 bases, with 19 bases between them. The CDR3 covers 14 residues. The variable domain in full, completed from reference TRBV12-5 and TRBJ2-5, reads DARVTQTPRHKVTEMGQEVTMRCQPILGHNTVFWYRQTMMQGLELLAYFRNRAPLDDSGMPKDRFSAEMPDATLATLKIQPSEPRDSAVYFCASGLGTEHNEQYFGPGTRLLVL.

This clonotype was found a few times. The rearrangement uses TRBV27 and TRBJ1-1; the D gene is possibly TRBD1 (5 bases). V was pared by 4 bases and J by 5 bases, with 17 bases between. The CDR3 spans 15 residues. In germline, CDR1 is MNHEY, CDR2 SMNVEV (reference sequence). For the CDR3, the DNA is TGTGCCAGCAGTTACCTTGGGGGGGGTAATACTGAAGCTTTCTTT. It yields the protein CASSYLGGGNTEAFF.

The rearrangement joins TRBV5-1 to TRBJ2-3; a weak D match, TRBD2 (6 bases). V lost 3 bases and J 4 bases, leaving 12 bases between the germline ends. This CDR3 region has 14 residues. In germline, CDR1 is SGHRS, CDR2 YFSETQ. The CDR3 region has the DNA TGCGCCAGCAGCTGGGGGACTCCACCAGATACGCAGTATTTT. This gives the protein CASSWGTPPDTQYF.

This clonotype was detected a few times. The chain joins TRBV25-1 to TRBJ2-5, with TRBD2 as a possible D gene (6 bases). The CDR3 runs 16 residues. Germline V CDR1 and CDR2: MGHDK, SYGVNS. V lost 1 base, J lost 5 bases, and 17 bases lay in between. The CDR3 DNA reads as TGTGCCAGCAGTGAATCGGGCGCGGGGTCTTTGGAGACCCAGTACTTC. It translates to CASSESGAGSLETQYF.

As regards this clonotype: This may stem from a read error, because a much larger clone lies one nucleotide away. The CDR3 coding sequence is TGTGCCAGCAGTCGCGGGTTTTCAGATACGCAGTATTTT. As protein: CASSRGFSDTQYF. V is TRBV12-3 or TRBV12-4 and J is TRBJ2-3; maybe TRBD2 (5 bases). The length of the CDR3 is 13 residues. The V gene lost 5 bases and the J gene lost 4 bases, with 10 bases spanning the gap.

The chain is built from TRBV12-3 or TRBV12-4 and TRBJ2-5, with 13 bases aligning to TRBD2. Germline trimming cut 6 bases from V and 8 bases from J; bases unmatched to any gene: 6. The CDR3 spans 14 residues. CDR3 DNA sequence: TGTGCCAGCAGACGGACTAGCGGGGGCTTTACCCAGTACTTC. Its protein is CASRRTSGGFTQYF.

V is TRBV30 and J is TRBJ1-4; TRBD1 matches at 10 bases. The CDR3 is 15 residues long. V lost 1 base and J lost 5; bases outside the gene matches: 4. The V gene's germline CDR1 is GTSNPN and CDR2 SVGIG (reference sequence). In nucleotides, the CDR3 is TGTGCCTGGAGTGGGGACAGGGGAGGGAATGAAAAACTGTTTTTT. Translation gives CAWSGDRGGNEKLFF.

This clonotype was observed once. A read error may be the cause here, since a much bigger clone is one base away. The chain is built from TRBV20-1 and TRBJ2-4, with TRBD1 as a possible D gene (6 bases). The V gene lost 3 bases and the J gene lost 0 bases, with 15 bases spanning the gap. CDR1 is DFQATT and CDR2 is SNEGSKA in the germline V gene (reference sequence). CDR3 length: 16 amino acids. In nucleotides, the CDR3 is TGCAGTGCTAGGACCGGGACACCGGCAGCCAAAAACATTCAGTACTTC. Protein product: CSARTGTPAAKNIQYF.

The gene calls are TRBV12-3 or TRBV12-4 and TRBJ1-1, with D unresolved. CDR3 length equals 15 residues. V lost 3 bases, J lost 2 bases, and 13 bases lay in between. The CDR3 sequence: CASSLSGPVNTEAFF. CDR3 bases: TGTGCCAGCAGTTTGTCCGGGCCGGTAAACACTGAAGCTTTCTTT.

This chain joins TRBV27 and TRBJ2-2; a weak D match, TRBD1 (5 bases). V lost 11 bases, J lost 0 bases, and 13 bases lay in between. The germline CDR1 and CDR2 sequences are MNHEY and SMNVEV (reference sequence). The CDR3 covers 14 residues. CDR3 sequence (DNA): TGTGCCTGTGGGGCAGGAGCGAACACCGGGGAGCTGTTTTTT. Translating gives CACGAGANTGELFF.

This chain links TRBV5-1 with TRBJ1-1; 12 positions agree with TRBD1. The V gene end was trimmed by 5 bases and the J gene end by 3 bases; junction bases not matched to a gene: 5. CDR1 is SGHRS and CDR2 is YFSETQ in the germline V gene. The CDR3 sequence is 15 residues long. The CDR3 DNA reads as TGCGCCAGCAGGGGACAGGGGGCGCCGGACACTGAAGCTTTCTTT. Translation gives CASRGQGAPDTEAFF.

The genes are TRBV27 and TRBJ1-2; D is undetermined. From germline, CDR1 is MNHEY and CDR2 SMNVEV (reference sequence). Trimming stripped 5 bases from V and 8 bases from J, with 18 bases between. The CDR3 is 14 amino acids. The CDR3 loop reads CASSATGPYAGYTF. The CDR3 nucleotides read TGTGCCAGCAGTGCGACCGGGCCCTACGCGGGCTACACCTTC.

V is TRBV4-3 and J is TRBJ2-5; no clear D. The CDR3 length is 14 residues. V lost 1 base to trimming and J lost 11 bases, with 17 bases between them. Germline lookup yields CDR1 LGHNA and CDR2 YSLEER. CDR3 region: CASSQGLWGNEQYF. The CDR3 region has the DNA TGCGCCAGCAGCCAAGGATTATGGGGAAATGAGCAGTACTTC.

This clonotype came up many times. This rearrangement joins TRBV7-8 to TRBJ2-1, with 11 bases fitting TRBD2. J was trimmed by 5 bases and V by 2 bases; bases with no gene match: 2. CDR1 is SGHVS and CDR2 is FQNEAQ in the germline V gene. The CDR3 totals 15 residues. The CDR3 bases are TGTGCCAGCAGCTTACATAGCGGGGGGGACAATGAGCAGTTCTTC. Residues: CASSLHSGGDNEQFF.

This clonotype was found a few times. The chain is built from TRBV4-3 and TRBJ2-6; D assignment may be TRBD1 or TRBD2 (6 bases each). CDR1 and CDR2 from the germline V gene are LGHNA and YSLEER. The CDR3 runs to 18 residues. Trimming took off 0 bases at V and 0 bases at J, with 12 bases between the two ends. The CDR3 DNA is TGCGCCAGCAGCCAAGAAGGGGGGCCTGTCTCTGGGGCCAACGTCCTGACTTTC. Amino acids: CASSQEGGPVSGANVLTF.

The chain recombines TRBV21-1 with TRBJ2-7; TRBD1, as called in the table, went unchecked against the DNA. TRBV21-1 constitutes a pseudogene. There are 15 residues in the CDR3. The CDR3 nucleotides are TGTGCCAGCATCCCAGGGACAGAAAATGGGTACGAGCAGTACTTC. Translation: CASIPGTENGYEQYF.

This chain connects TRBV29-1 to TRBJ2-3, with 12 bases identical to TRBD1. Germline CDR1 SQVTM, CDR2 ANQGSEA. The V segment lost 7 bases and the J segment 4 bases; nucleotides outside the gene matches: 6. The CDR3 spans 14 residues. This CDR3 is CSARDRGRSDTQYF. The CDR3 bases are TGCAGCGCCAGGGACAGGGGGCGTTCAGATACGCAGTATTTT.

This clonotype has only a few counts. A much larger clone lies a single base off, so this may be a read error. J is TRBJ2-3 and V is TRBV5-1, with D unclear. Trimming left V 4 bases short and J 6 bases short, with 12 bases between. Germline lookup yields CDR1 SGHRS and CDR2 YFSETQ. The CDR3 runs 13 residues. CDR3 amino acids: CASSDTLGDTQYF. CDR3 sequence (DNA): TGCGCCAGCAGCGACACACTCGGGGATACGCAGTATTTT.

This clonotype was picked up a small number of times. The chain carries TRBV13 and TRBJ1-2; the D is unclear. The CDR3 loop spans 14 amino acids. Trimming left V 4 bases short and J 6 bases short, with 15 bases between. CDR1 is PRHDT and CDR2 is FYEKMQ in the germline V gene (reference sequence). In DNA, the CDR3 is TGTGCCAGCAGCTCAAACAAGGGTTATGATGGCTACACCTTC. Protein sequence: CASSSNKGYDGYTF. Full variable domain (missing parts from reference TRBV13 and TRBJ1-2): AAGVIQSPRHLIKEKRETATLKCYPIPRHDTVYWYQQGPGQDPQFLISFYEKMQSDKGSIPDRFSAQQFSDYHSELNMSSLELGDSALYFCASSSNKGYDGYTFGSGTRLTVV.

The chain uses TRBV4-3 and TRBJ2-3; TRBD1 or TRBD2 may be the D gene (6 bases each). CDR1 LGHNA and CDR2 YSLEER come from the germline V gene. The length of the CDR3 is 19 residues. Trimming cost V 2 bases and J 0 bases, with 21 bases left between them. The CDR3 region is CASSQSGRGETASTDTQYF. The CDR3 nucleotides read TGCGCCAGCAGCCAAAGTGGTAGGGGGGAAACGGCTAGCACAGATACGCAGTATTTT.

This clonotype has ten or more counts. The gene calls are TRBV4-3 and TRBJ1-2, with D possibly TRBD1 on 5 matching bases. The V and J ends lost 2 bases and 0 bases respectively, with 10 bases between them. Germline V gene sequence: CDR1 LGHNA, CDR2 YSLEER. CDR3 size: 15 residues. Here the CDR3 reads CASSQTGEPNYGYTF. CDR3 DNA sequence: TGCGCCAGCAGCCAAACGGGGGAACCTAACTATGGCTACACCTTC.